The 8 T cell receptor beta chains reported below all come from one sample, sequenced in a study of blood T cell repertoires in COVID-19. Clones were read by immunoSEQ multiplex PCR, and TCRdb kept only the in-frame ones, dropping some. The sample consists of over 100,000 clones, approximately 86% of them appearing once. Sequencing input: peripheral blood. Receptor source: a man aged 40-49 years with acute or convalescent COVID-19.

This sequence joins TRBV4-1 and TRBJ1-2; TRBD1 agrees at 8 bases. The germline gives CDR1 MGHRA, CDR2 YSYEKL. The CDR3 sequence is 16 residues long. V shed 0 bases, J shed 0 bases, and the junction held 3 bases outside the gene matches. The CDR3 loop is CASSQDGQGTNYGYTF. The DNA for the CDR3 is TGCGCCAGCAGCCAAGATGGACAGGGCACTAACTATGGCTACACCTTC.

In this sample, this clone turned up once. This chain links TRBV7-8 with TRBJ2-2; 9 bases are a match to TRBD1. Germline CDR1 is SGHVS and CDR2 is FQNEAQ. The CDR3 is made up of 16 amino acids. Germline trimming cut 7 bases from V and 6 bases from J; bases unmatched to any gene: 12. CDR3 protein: CASTSPHRGRAGELFF. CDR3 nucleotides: TGTGCCAGCACCTCCCCTCACAGGGGGCGAGCCGGGGAGCTGTTTTTT.

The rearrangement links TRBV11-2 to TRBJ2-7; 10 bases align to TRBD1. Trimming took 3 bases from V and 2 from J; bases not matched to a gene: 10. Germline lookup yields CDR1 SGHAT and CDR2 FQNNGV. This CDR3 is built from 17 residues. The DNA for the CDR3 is TGTGCCAGCAGCTTCAGTCTTCAAGGGACAGGGGCCTACGAGCAGTACTTC. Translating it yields CASSFSLQGTGAYEQYF. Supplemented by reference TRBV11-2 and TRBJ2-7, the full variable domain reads EAGVAQSPRYKIIEKRQSVAFWCNPISGHATLYWYQQILGQGPKLLIQFQNNGVVDDSQLPKDRFSAERLKGVDSTLKIQPAKLEDSAVYLCASSFSLQGTGAYEQYFGPGTRLTVT.

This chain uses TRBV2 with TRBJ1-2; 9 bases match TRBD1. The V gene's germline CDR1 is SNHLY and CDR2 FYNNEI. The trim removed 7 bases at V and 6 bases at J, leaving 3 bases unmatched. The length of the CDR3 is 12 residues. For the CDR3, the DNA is TGTGCCAGCAATACAGGGGGCCATGGCTACACCTTC. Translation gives CASNTGGHGYTF.

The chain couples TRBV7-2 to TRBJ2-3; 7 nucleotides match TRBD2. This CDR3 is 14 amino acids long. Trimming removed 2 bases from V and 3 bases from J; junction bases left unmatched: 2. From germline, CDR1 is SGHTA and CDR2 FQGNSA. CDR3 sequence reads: CASSLSGDTDTQYF. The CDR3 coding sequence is TGTGCCAGCAGCTTAAGCGGGGATACAGATACGCAGTATTTT.

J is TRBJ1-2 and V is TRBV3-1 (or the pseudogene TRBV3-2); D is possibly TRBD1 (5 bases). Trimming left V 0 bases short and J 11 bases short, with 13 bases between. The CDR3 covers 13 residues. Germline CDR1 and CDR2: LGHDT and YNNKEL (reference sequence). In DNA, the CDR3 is TGTGCCAGCAGCCAAGAGGTCAGGGCAGGATACACCTTC. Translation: CASSQEVRAGYTF.

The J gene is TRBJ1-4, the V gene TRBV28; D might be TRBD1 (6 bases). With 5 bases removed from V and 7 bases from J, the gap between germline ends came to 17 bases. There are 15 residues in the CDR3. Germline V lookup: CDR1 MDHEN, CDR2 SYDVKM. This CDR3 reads CASSRRRGYGEKLFF. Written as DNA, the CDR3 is TGTGCCAGCAGTAGACGCAGGGGTTATGGTGAAAAACTGTTTTTT.

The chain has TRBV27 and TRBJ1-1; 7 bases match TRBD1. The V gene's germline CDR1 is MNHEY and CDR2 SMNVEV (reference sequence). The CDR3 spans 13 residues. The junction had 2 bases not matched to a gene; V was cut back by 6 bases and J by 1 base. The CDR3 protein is CASRWTGNTEAFF. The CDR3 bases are TGTGCCAGCAGGTGGACAGGGAACACTGAAGCTTTCTTT.